This T cell receptor beta chain was identified during a study of tumor-infiltrating lymphocytes in primary liver carcinoma. DNA and RNA were both co-extracted from approximately 20-30 mg of bulk tissue that had not been sorted. Germline V gene sequence: CDR1 SNHLY, CDR2 FYNNEI. The V gene end was trimmed by 7 bases and the J gene end by 4 bases; junction bases not matched to a gene: 15. The CDR3 is made up of 19 amino acids. A primer matching the constant region was used to make TCR beta cDNA from around 460 ng of total RNA. Slightly modified ARM-PCR, run as three nested multiplex PCR rounds, produced the TCR beta libraries. Running about 11 cycles apiece, the first two PCR rounds relied on TRBV1-TRBV30 forward primers together with a C-beta reverse primer. A single record per CDR3 protein comes from TCRdb applying MiXCR to the multiplex PCR reads. The sample records roughly 49,000 distinct CDR3 sequences, around 64% being singletons.

Study findings and constraints: Reduced overlap was seen in tumor-adjacent and tumor-blood pairs versus tumor region pairs.

This clonotype was recorded at least ten times. Its antigen remains unidentified. The gene calls are TRBV2 and TRBJ2-1; 14 bases align to TRBD2. This TCR derives from a man between 35 and 55 years old with primary liver carcinoma and hepatitis B virus infection. The sequenced sample consisted of liver tumor tissue from sampling region 5. The subset was: tumor region T5, tumor centre. For the CDR3, the DNA is TGTGCCAGCACCGGAGCGACTAGCGGGGGGGGGCATTATTACAATGAGCAGTTCTTC. Residues: CASTGATSGGGHYYNEQFF.